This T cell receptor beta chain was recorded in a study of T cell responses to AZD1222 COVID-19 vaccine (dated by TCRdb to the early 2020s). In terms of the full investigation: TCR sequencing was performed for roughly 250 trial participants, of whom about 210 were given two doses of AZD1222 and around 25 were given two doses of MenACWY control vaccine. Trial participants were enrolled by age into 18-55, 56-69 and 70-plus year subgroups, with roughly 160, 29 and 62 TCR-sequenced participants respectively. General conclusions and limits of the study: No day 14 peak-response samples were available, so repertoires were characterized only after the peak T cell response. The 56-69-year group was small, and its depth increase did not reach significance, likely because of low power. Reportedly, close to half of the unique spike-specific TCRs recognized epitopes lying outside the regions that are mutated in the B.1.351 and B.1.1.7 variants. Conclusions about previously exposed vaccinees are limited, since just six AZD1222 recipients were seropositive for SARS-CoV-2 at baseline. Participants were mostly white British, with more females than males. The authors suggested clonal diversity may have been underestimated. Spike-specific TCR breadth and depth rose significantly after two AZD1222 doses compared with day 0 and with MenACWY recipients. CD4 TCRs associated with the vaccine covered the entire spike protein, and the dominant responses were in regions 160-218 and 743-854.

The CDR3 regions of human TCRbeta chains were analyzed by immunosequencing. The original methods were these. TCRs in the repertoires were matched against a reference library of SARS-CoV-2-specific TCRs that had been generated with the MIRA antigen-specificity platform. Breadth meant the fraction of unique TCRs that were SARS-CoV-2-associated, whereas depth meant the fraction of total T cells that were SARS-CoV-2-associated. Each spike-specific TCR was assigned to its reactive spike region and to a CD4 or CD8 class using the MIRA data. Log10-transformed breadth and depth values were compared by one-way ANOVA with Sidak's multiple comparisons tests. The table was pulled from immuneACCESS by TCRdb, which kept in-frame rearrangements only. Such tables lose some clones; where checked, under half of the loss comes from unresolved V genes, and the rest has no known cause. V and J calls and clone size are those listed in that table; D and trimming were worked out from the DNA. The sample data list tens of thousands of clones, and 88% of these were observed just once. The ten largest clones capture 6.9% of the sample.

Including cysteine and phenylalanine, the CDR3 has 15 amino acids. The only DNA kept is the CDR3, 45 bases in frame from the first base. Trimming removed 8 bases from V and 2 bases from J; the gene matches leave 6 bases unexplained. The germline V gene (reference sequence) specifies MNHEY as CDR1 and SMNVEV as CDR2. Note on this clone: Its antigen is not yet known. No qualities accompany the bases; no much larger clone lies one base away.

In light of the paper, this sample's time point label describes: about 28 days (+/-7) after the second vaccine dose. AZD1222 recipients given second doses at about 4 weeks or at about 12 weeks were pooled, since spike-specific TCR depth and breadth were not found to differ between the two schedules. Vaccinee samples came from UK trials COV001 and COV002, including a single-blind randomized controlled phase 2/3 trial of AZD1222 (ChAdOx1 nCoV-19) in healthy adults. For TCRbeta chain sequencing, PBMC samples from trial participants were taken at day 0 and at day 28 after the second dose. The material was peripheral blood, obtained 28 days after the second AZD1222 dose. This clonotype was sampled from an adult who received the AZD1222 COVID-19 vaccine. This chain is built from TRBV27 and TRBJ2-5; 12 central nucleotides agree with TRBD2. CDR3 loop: CASLKTSGGQETQYF. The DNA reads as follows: TGTGCCAGCCTCAAGACTAGCGGGGGACAAGAGACCCAGTACTTC.